The clone carrying this T cell receptor (beta chain) came up a few times. The authors' processing: Amplified reference gene primers provided the basis for estimating nucleated cell counts. Clones were sequenced by immunoSEQ multiplex PCR, and TCRdb holds only the in-frame ones, with some missing. D and trimming come from the DNA, and the V and J calls and clone size come from that table. The top ten hold less than 2% of the sample, which has more than 300,000 clones, roughly 86% seen once. The data are from a study of blood T cell repertoires in COVID-19. Looking at the study overall: The origin of the acute and convalescent COVID-19 samples was the United States, Italy and Spain. PBMCs, B-cell-depleted T cells, or T cells were the source of the cDNA or gDNA that made up the material.

Specimen: peripheral blood. This clonotype was sampled from a woman younger than 45 with COVID-19, enrolled during active disease.

This chain's CDR3 is CASSSGTGSDEQFF. Here the CDR3 DNA reads TGTGCCAGCAGCTCCGGGACAGGGAGCGATGAGCAGTTCTTC. This chain connects TRBV7-9 to TRBJ2-1; 9 bases are a match to TRBD1. Trimming took 4 bases from V and 8 from J; bases not matched to a gene: 6. CDR3 length: 14 residues. The V gene's germline CDR1 is SEHNR and CDR2 FQNEAQ (reference sequence).